The source of this T cell receptor beta chain is a study of control samples from healthy donors and cancer patients (dated by TCRdb to the early 2020s). The protocol used for the library was the immunoSEQ multiplex PCR assay. The clones in this table, taken by TCRdb from immuneACCESS, are in-frame only. Not every clone is retained; where verified, under half of the shortfall comes from an unresolved V gene, and the cause of the rest is unknown. The table for this sample lists about 89,000 clones; roughly 86% of them were counted only once. The ten largest account for under 25% of the sample. The CDR3 numbers 14 residues from cysteine through phenylalanine. Of the read, only the CDR3 DNA is kept; its 42 bases are in frame from base 1. According to the germline V gene (reference sequence), CDR1 reads SGHNT and CDR2 reads YYREEE. V and J lose 7 bases and 0 bases, and a span of 12 bases separates them.

Regarding this clone: The antigen it binds to is not known. Base qualities are not provided; no much larger clone lies one nucleotide away.

The TCR comes from a man under 40 in good health. The rearranged segments are TRBV5-4 and TRBJ2-3; the D gene is possibly TRBD2, with 5 bases matching. Sample: blood. The DNA sequence is TGTGCCAGCTTAAGAGGGCGCAGCACAGATACGCAGTATTTT. It specifies CASLRGRSTDTQYF.